The following is a TCR beta chain sequence with its context. Generated by immunoSEQ multiplex PCR, the TCRdb table keeps only in-frame clones and is missing some. This repertoire shows some 250,000 clones, around 89% found once; its top ten account for under 9.5%. This CDR3 contains 15 residues. The germline V gene encodes CDR1 SGHRS and CDR2 YFSETQ. Deletions cut 4 bases from V and 0 bases from J, with 11 bases between. The record originates from a study of blood T cell repertoires in COVID-19. Two negative PCRs, clearance, or symptom resolution characterized the recovered Cohort 3 donors. V gene TRBV5-1 combines with J gene TRBJ1-3; D is ambiguous. The receptor's source is a middle-aged man who had recovered from COVID-19. Material: PBMCs or T cells enriched from blood (not recorded which). CDR3 residues: CASSQASSSGNTIYF. DNA for the CDR3: TGCGCCAGCAGCCAAGCGAGTAGCTCTGGAAACACCATATATTTT.